This T cell receptor (beta chain) was found in a study of cytomegalovirus exposure and HLA in healthy donors. The CDR3 has 15 amino acids. Germline assignment: CDR1 MNHEY and CDR2 SVGAGI. J gave up 5 bases and V 8 bases, and 13 bases lay outside the gene matches. Comment on this clone: As yet, its antigen is unknown.

PCR employed 60 Vbeta and 13 Jbeta primers. Only in-frame clones appear in the TCRdb table, and some are missing; sequencing was by immunoSEQ multiplex PCR. This sample's table reports 77,000 or so clones. General study findings and limits: In an earlier analysis, most TCR beta V segments were productive about 90% or about 30% of the time.

Sequenced sample: PBMCs. This chain joins TRBV6-5 and TRBJ1-1, with 8 bases lining up with TRBD1. The source of this sequence is a man aged 25-40 years in good health and CMV-seronegative. CDR3 residues: CASEAGGAVRTEAFF. The CDR3 region has the DNA TGTGCCAGCGAGGCAGGGGGCGCGGTGAGGACTGAAGCTTTCTTT.